This T cell receptor (beta chain) originates from a study of blood T cell repertoires in COVID-19. Overall study context: Samples representing acute and convalescent COVID-19 were sourced from the United States, Italy and Spain.

V shed 5 bases and J 3 bases; nucleotides not matched to a gene: 5. Germline assignment: CDR1 SGHAT and CDR2 FQNNGV. CDR3 length: 14 residues. Seattle researchers signed up patients amid active infection and tracked them longitudinally. Methods used by the authors: For nucleated cells, counts were estimated from reference gene primer amplification. Clones were sequenced by immunoSEQ multiplex PCR, and TCRdb holds only the in-frame ones, with some missing. The V and J calls and the clone size are those of that table, but D and trimming were determined from the DNA. The data show about 130,000 clones, roughly 77% seen once.

The sequence came from a woman aged 70-85 years with COVID-19, enrolled during active disease. This sequence joins TRBV11-2 and TRBJ2-7; 9 bases line up with TRBD1. Sequencing was done on a sample of peripheral blood. CDR3 amino acids: CASSVGQGIYEQYF. As DNA, the CDR3 is TGTGCCAGCAGCGTGGGACAGGGCATCTACGAGCAGTACTTC.